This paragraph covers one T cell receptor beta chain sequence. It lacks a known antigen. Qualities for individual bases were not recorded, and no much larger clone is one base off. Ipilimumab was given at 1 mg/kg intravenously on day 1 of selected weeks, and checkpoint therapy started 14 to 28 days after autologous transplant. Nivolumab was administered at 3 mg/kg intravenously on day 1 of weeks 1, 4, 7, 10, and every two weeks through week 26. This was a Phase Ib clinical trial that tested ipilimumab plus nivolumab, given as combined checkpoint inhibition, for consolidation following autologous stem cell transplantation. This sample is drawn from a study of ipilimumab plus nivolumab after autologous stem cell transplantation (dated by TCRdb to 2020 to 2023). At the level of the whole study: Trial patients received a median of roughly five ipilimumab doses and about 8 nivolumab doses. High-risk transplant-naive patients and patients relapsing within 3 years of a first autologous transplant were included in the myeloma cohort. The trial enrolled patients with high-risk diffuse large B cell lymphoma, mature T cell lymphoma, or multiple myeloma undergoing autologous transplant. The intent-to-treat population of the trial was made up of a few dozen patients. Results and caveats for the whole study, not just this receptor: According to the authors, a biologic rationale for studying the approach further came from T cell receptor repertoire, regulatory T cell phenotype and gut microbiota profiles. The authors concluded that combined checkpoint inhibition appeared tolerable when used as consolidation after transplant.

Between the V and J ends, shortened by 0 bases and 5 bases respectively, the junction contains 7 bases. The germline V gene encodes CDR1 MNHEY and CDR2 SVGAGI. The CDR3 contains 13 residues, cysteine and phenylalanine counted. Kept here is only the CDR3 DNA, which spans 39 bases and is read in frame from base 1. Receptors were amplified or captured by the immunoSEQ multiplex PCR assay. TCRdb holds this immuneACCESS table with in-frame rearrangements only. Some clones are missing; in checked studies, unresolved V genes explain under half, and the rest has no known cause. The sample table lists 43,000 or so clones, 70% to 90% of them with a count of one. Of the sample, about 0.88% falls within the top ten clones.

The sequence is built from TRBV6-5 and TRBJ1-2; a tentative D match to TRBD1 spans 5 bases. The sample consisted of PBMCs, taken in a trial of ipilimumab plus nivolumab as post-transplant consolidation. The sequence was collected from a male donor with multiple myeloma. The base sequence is TGTGCCAGCAGTTACTCCGACAGTTATGGCTACACCTTC. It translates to CASSYSDSYGYTF.